These T cell receptor beta chains were read from a single sample in a study of CD8+ T cells in alopecia areata. TCRdb keeps only in-frame clones here, not all; method: immunoSEQ multiplex PCR. The sample holds 170,000 or so clones, over 50% seen once. Sequencing was performed on CD4+ T cells sorted from blood, taken at week 0. All receptors come from a human donor with alopecia areata. The CDR3 runs from the conserved cysteine through the conserved F or W.

CDR3aa	v_gene	j_gene
CASSLTLWGARDYGYTF	TRBV5-1	TRBJ1-2
CASSYQGNQGYTF	TRBV6-5	TRBJ1-2
CASSYSRGHYTEAFF	TRBV5-1	TRBJ1-1
CASSLSGQGAWGGYTF	TRBV5-6	TRBJ1-2
CASSSRTGRYEQYF	TRBV25-1	TRBJ2-7
CASSERRPNYGYTF	TRBV2	TRBJ1-2
CASSQGAGTQYF	TRBV9	TRBJ2-5
CASSIRDRGNTEAFF	TRBV19	TRBJ1-1
CASSPTLSPLHF	TRBV4-1	TRBJ1-6
CASSLDANTDTQYF	TRBV5-1	TRBJ2-3